The 31 T cell receptor beta chains given below trace back to one sample, sequenced in a study of shared clonotypes between healthy human individuals. Profiled with immunoSEQ multiplex PCR; TCRdb holds only in-frame clones, not every one. Here the sample spans roughly 2,000,000 clones, roughly 95% being singletons. Selected positively for CCR7 and CD45RO-negative, naive CD8 cells excluded terminally differentiated effector memory CD45RA+ cells. Sequencing input: naive CD8+ T cells sorted from blood. All receptors come from a man between 18 and 35 years old in good health.

As concerns this clone: The identical CDR3 is also encoded by other nucleotide sequences in the sample. The chain uses TRBV5-1 and TRBJ2-5; D remains unclear. The CDR3 length is 12 residues. The germline V gene has CDR1 SGHRS and CDR2 YFSETQ. V lost 4 bases, J lost 0 bases, and 4 bases lay in between. For the CDR3, the DNA is TGCGCCAGCAGCGGCGACCAAGAGACCCAGTACTTC. Protein sequence: CASSGDQETQYF.

The V and J genes are TRBV6-4 and TRBJ2-7; 10 bases match TRBD2. V shed 0 bases and J 2 bases; nucleotides not matched to a gene: 4. The CDR3 contains 16 residues. Germline V CDR1 and CDR2: MRHNA, SNTAGT. The CDR3 DNA sequence: TGTGCCAGCAGTGACTCCACTAGCGGGATAACCTACGAGCAGTACTTC. Protein: CASSDSTSGITYEQYF.

The chain combines TRBV7-9 with TRBJ1-1, with 10 bases that match TRBD1. The CDR3 runs 14 residues. Per germline, CDR1 SEHNR and CDR2 FQNEAQ (reference sequence). J was trimmed by 3 bases and V by 5 bases; bases with no gene match: 3. CDR3 nucleotide sequence: TGTGCCAGCAGCGATGGGACAGGGGACACTGAAGCTTTCTTT. It yields the protein CASSDGTGDTEAFF.

About this clone: Other DNA sequences within the sample encode an identical CDR3. This chain links TRBV27 with TRBJ2-3; D uncertain. Germline V CDR1 and CDR2: MNHEY, SMNVEV (reference sequence). The germline V and J ends were trimmed by 6 bases and 2 bases, with 3 bases remaining between them. The CDR3 is 11 residues long. The CDR3 DNA sequence: TGTGCCAGCAGATCCACAGATACGCAGTATTTT. Amino acid sequence: CASRSTDTQYF.

In nucleotides, the CDR3 is TGTGCCAGCAGCTTAGATCCCCTCCTAGCGGGGGGCCCCGGGGAGCTGTTTTTT. This translates into CASSLDPLLAGGPGELFF. This rearrangement joins TRBV11-2 to TRBJ2-2; the match to TRBD2 covers 11 bases. This CDR3 is built from 18 residues. Germline V CDR1 and CDR2: SGHAT, FQNNGV. The J segment lost 6 bases and the V segment lost 0 bases, leaving 9 bases of the junction unmatched.

The CDR3 spells CASKMLTGPYNEQFF. The CDR3 DNA follows: TGTGCCAGCAAAATGCTCACCGGGCCTTACAATGAGCAGTTCTTC. This sequence joins TRBV7-9 and TRBJ2-1; D uncertain. The CDR3 is 15 residues long. Looked up from germline, CDR1 is SEHNR and CDR2 is FQNEAQ (reference sequence). V shed 7 bases and J shed 4 bases, with 17 bases lying between them.

The chain carries TRBV9 and TRBJ2-2, with a weak D call TRBD2 (5 bases). The CDR3 spans 15 residues. Germline-derived CDR1 and CDR2 are SGDLS and YYNGEE. Trimming took 0 bases from V and 5 from J, leaving 11 bases between them. CDR3 nucleotides: TGTGCCAGCAGCGTAGAAGACGGGGATACCGGGGAGCTGTTTTTT. Protein: CASSVEDGDTGELFF.

This clone is a singleton in its sample. The gene calls are TRBV20-1 and TRBJ2-1, with D uncertain. V shed 7 bases and J shed 6 bases, with 7 bases lying between them. The germline V gene encodes CDR1 DFQATT and CDR2 SNEGSKA (reference sequence). CDR3 length: 10 residues. The CDR3, as DNA: TGCAGTGTTAATCCCAATGAGCAGTTCTTC. It specifies CSVNPNEQFF.

CDR3 in amino acids: CASGGQSSGNTIYF. In DNA, the CDR3 is TGTGCCAGCGGGGGACAGAGCTCTGGAAACACCATATATTTT. The chain couples TRBV6-5 to TRBJ1-3, with 7 bases lining up with TRBD1. CDR3 length: 14 residues. Trimming cost V 8 bases and J 0 bases; bases outside gene matches: 4. The germline gives CDR1 MNHEY, CDR2 SVGAGI.

The V gene is TRBV11-2, the J gene TRBJ2-2; D is possibly TRBD1 or TRBD2 (6 bases each). Germline assignment: CDR1 SGHAT and CDR2 FQNNGV. Trimming removed 7 bases at V and 7 bases at J, with 16 bases between. CDR3 length: 14 amino acids. CDR3 DNA: TGTGCCAGCACGAGGTGGGGGGCGGACGGGGAGCTGTTTTTT. Amino acids: CASTRWGADGELFF.

The gene calls are TRBV10-3 and TRBJ1-1; D is uncertain. CDR1 and CDR2 from the germline V gene are ENHRY and SYGVKD. The CDR3 runs 13 residues. Trimming cost V 2 bases and J 2 bases, with 6 bases left between them. The CDR3 DNA follows: TGTGCCATCAGTGAGATGGAAAACACTGAAGCTTTCTTT. This gives the protein CAISEMENTEAFF.

The genes are TRBV7-9 and TRBJ2-3; 7 bases are a match to TRBD2. The junction had 11 bases not matched to a gene; V was cut back by 6 bases and J by 2 bases. The CDR3 totals 16 residues. The germline CDR1 and CDR2 sequences are SEHNR and FQNEAQ (reference sequence). This chain's CDR3 is CASSQPSSGVTDTQYF. For the CDR3, the DNA is TGTGCCAGCAGTCAACCCTCCAGCGGGGTCACAGATACGCAGTATTTT.

The gene calls are TRBV10-3 and TRBJ1-5; maybe TRBD1 (5 bases). CDR1 is ENHRY and CDR2 is SYGVKD in the germline V gene. V was trimmed by 0 bases and J by 1 base, leaving 7 bases between them. This CDR3 is built from 15 residues. The CDR3 protein is CAISESEGSNQPQHF. The CDR3 DNA reads as TGTGCCATCAGTGAGTCGGAGGGGAGCAATCAGCCCCAGCATTTT.

The chain carries TRBV5-4 and TRBJ2-1; D call uncertain. CDR3 length: 14 amino acids. Germline-derived CDR1 and CDR2 are SGHNT and YYREEE (reference sequence). V lost 4 bases and J lost 2, with 10 bases in between. The CDR3 DNA reads as TGTGCCAGCAGCGAGCAGACCCCCTACAATGAGCAGTTCTTC. Translating gives CASSEQTPYNEQFF.

The V call is TRBV5-4, the J call TRBJ2-1; 8 bases align to TRBD2. The germline V gene has CDR1 SGHNT and CDR2 YYREEE (reference sequence). CDR3 size: 12 residues. Germline trimming cut 10 bases from V and 9 bases from J; bases unmatched to any gene: 9. CDR3 region: CAEPAGGGEQFF. DNA of the CDR3: TGTGCCGAGCCGGCGGGGGGAGGTGAGCAGTTCTTC.

J is TRBJ2-7 and V is TRBV7-8; 9 bases align to TRBD1. J gave up 6 bases and V 5 bases, and 8 bases lay outside the gene matches. The germline CDR1 and CDR2 sequences are SGHVS and FQNEAQ. The CDR3 contains 14 residues. The CDR3 sequence: CASSDTGTGFEQYF. The CDR3 DNA follows: TGTGCCAGCAGCGATACCGGGACAGGGTTCGAGCAGTACTTC.

The chain recombines TRBV28 with TRBJ2-2; D perhaps matches TRBD1 (6 bases). Germline CDR1 and CDR2: MDHEN and SYDVKM. V lost 6 bases and J lost 6, with 14 bases in between. The CDR3 runs 14 residues. The CDR3 sequence is CASSKTGSAGELFF. The CDR3 DNA reads as TGTGCCAGCAGCAAAACAGGGTCTGCCGGGGAGCTGTTTTTT.

The chain employs TRBV7-6 and TRBJ2-3, with D uncertain. This CDR3 contains 15 residues. V gave up 2 bases and J gave up 0 bases, with 9 bases separating them. CDR1 is SGHVS and CDR2 is FNYEAQ in the germline V gene. CDR3 DNA: TGTGCCAGCAGCTTAACGCCGACTAGCACAGATACGCAGTATTTT. This gives the protein CASSLTPTSTDTQYF.

With regard to this clone: Distinct nucleotide sequences in the sample also encode this CDR3. The rearrangement uses TRBV6-1 and TRBJ2-7; a weak D match, TRBD1 (5 bases). Germline-derived CDR1 and CDR2 are MNHNS and SASEGT. This CDR3 contains 12 residues. V lost 6 bases and J lost 3, with 9 bases in between. The DNA of the CDR3 is TGTGCCAGCAGCCCAACAGGCTACGAGCAGTACTTC. Translated: CASSPTGYEQYF.

The J gene is TRBJ2-1, the V gene TRBV2, with D hard to call. The V end was cut by 3 bases, the J end by 4 bases, with 16 bases between. This CDR3 is 16 amino acids long. Germline CDR1 reads SNHLY; CDR2 reads FYNNEI. The CDR3 here is CASSDGPPIGYNEQFF. The CDR3, as DNA: TGTGCCAGCAGTGATGGGCCTCCCATTGGATACAATGAGCAGTTCTTC.

The CDR3 loop reads CASSQRLADEQFF. The CDR3 DNA reads as TGCGCCAGCAGCCAGAGGCTAGCAGACGAGCAGTTCTTC. V and J are TRBV4-3 and TRBJ2-1; tentatively, D is TRBD2 (5 bases). Germline V gene lookup returns CDR1 LGHNA and CDR2 YSLEER. The CDR3 is made up of 13 amino acids. Trimming took off 3 bases at V and 10 bases at J, with 13 bases between the two ends.

The rearrangement links TRBV11-2 to TRBJ1-2; no clear D gene. The CDR3 extends over 15 amino acids. Trimming removed 0 bases from V and 4 bases from J, with 12 bases in between. The germline CDR1 and CDR2 sequences are SGHAT and FQNNGV. The CDR3 spells CASSLDRAGFYGYTF. The CDR3 bases are TGTGCCAGCAGCTTAGATCGGGCAGGCTTCTATGGCTACACCTTC.

The rearrangement joins TRBV19 to TRBJ1-1; D unresolved. The CDR3 is made up of 12 amino acids. The germline V and J ends were trimmed by 7 bases and 3 bases, with 9 bases remaining between them. Per germline, CDR1 LNHDA and CDR2 SQIVND (reference sequence). CDR3 sequence reads: CASTGRDTEAFF. The CDR3 DNA reads as TGTGCCAGTACTGGTCGGGACACTGAAGCTTTCTTT.

The chain combines TRBV7-2 with TRBJ2-1, with 7 bases matching TRBD2. Germline CDR1 and CDR2: SGHTA and FQGNSA. This CDR3 contains 12 residues. V gave up 3 bases and J gave up 8 bases; unmatched junction bases: 1. The CDR3, as DNA: TGTGCCAGCAGCTTCGGGGGGTATGAGCAGTTCTTC. Translation: CASSFGGYEQFF.

A remark on this clone: Other DNA variants within this sample encode the same CDR3. The V gene is TRBV5-1, the J gene TRBJ2-1; weak D call: TRBD2 (6 bases). Trimming took 4 bases from V and 4 from J, leaving 9 bases between them. CDR3 length: 13 residues. Germline CDR1 is SGHRS and CDR2 is YFSETQ. CDR3 sequence (DNA): TGCGCCAGCAGCGCGGGACCTTACAATGAGCAGTTCTTC. It yields the protein CASSAGPYNEQFF.

The rearrangement links TRBV15 to TRBJ2-7; D is possibly TRBD2 (5 bases). The length of the CDR3 is 13 residues. Trimming left V 6 bases short and J 2 bases short, with 11 bases between. Germline assignment: CDR1 LNHNV and CDR2 YYDKDF (reference sequence). The CDR3 sequence: CATRAYGAYEQYF. For the CDR3, the DNA is TGTGCCACCAGGGCTTACGGGGCCTACGAGCAGTACTTC.

The chain carries TRBV10-3 and TRBJ2-3, with D tentatively TRBD2 (6 bases). Germline values: CDR1 ENHRY, CDR2 SYGVKD. The CDR3 spans 14 residues. Trimming took 3 bases from V and 6 from J, leaving 13 bases between them. The CDR3 coding sequence is TGTGCCATCAGTGATGATCTTGGGGGGGATACGCAGTATTTT. It codes for CAISDDLGGDTQYF.

This clone was detected only once. The CDR3 spells CASSLAVYQETQYF. For the CDR3, the DNA is TGTGCCAGCAGCTTAGCCGTGTACCAAGAGACCCAGTACTTC. J is TRBJ2-5 and V is TRBV7-2; the D is unclear. V was clipped by 0 bases and J by 0 bases, with 5 bases between them. Germline CDR1 reads SGHTA; CDR2 reads FQGNSA. This CDR3 spans 14 amino acids.

With respect to this clone: This specimen includes other DNA sequences encoding the same CDR3. J is TRBJ2-1 and V is TRBV27; unclear D gene. V shed 2 bases and J shed 7 bases, with 9 bases lying between them. The CDR3 spans 13 residues. Germline loops: CDR1 MNHEY, CDR2 SMNVEV (reference sequence). CDR3 nucleotides: TGTGCCAGCAGTTTAGACGCCGGGAATGAGCAGTTCTTC. It translates to CASSLDAGNEQFF.

The chain employs TRBV5-6 and TRBJ2-1, with 9 nucleotides matching TRBD2. The CDR3 runs 16 residues. Germline values: CDR1 SGHDT, CDR2 YYEEEE. With 0 bases clipped from V and 9 bases from J, the junction kept 10 bases outside the gene matches. DNA for the CDR3: TGTGCCAGCAGCTTGGGGGGACTAGCAACTATCGTTGAGCAGTTCTTC. This encodes CASSLGGLATIVEQFF.

Only one count was recorded for this clone. The chain carries TRBV5-4 and TRBJ2-5; D gene uncertain. CDR3 size: 13 residues. Germline CDR1 reads SGHNT; CDR2 reads YYREEE (reference sequence). Trimming pared 4 bases from V and 5 bases from J, leaving 12 bases between. CDR3 coding DNA: TGTGCCAGCAGCATGTCCCTAATTGAGACCCAGTACTTC. Protein sequence: CASSMSLIETQYF.